The 15 T cell receptor beta chains presented below share a single source sample, sequenced in a study of T cell responses to AZD1222 COVID-19 vaccine. Method: immunoSEQ multiplex PCR; TCRdb's copy keeps in-frame clones and lacks some. In the table there are over 130,000 clones, 70% to 90% of which are singletons. This specimen was peripheral blood, taken on day 0 of AZD1222 vaccination. Every receptor here comes from an adult in good health.

The rearrangement links TRBV27 to TRBJ1-2, with D possibly matching TRBD1 (5 bases). V lost 5 bases and J 4 bases, leaving 14 bases between the germline ends. Germline-derived CDR1 and CDR2 are MNHEY and SMNVEV (reference sequence). There are 14 residues in the CDR3. The DNA of the CDR3 is TGTGCCAGCAGTCCTCGGACCCAGGGCTATGGCTACACCTTC. Protein: CASSPRTQGYGYTF.

This clone was recorded many times. The rearrangement uses TRBV6-4 and TRBJ2-5, with TRBD1 matching 11 bases. The CDR3 totals 15 residues. Looked up from germline, CDR1 is MRHNA and CDR2 is SNTAGT. V trimming: 3 bases; J trimming: 5 bases; junction bases outside the gene matches: 5. Here the CDR3 reads CASSETGTGGETQYF. In DNA, the CDR3 is TGTGCCAGCAGTGAAACCGGGACAGGGGGTGAGACCCAGTACTTC.

This chain connects TRBV7-3 to TRBJ1-2, with D uncertain. V lost 2 bases and J 9 bases, leaving 10 bases between the germline ends. Per the germline V gene, CDR1 is SGHTA and CDR2 is FQGTGA. The CDR3 is made up of 12 amino acids. CDR3 coding DNA: TGTGCCAGCAGCTTAGATACGATTAGCTACACCTTC. Translated: CASSLDTISYTF.

This clone was counted once. The chain recombines TRBV4-1 with TRBJ2-7; D is unresolved. CDR1 and CDR2 from the germline V gene are MGHRA and YSYEKL. The CDR3 has 17 residues. Trimming cost V 0 bases and J 0 bases, with 15 bases left between them. CDR3 sequence (DNA): TGCGCCAGCAGCCAAGATCGACCCGGTGAGAGCTCCTACGAGCAGTACTTC. Residues: CASSQDRPGESSYEQYF.

V usage is TRBV27 and J usage is TRBJ2-3; D may be TRBD1 or TRBD2 (5 bases each). Germline CDR1 MNHEY, CDR2 SMNVEV (reference sequence). The V and J ends lost 3 bases and 0 bases respectively, with 10 bases between them. The CDR3 is made up of 15 amino acids. This chain's CDR3 is CASSFWGSSTDTQYF. CDR3 nucleotides: TGTGCCAGCAGTTTCTGGGGGAGTAGCACAGATACGCAGTATTTT.

CDR3 residues: CASSQDSDPVGETQYF. CDR3 DNA sequence: TGTGCCAGCAGCCAGGACTCTGACCCTGTTGGAGAGACCCAGTACTTC. J is TRBJ2-5 and V is TRBV14; D might be TRBD2 (5 bases). V was shortened by 3 bases and J by 4 bases, with 18 bases between the two germline ends. Germline V gives CDR1 SGHDN, CDR2 FVKESK. The CDR3 length is 16 residues.

This chain uses TRBV28 with TRBJ2-7; D assignment may be TRBD1 or TRBD2 (6 bases each). Trimming shortened V by 3 bases and J by 2 bases, and 17 bases separated the two germline ends. The CDR3 spans 16 residues. Germline CDR1 and CDR2: MDHEN and SYDVKM. The CDR3 sequence is CASSLGGPLITYEQYF. The CDR3 region has the DNA TGTGCCAGCAGTTTGGGGGGCCCTTTAATAACCTACGAGCAGTACTTC.

The chain links TRBV12-3 or TRBV12-4 to TRBJ2-2, with D uncertain. The CDR3 spans 13 residues. Deletions cut 6 bases from V and 4 bases from J, with 9 bases between. DNA for the CDR3: TGTGCCAGCAGCCCGGACCGCACCGGGGAGCTGTTTTTT. Translating it yields CASSPDRTGELFF.

This chain connects TRBV19 to TRBJ1-5, with TRBD1 as a possible D gene (6 bases). The CDR3 is 14 residues long. The V and J ends lost 1 base and 5 bases respectively, with 9 bases between them. Germline assignment: CDR1 LNHDA and CDR2 SQIVND (reference sequence). CDR3: CASSIGQVDQPQHF. The CDR3 region has the DNA TGTGCCAGTAGTATAGGACAGGTTGATCAGCCCCAGCATTTT. The entire variable domain, with the rest obtained from reference TRBV19 and TRBJ1-5, is as follows: DGGITQSPKYLFRKEGQNVTLSCEQNLNHDAMYWYRQDPGQGLRLIYYSQIVNDFQKGDIAEGYSVSREKKESFPLTVTSAQKNPTAFYLCASSIGQVDQPQHFGDGTRLSIL.

The chain is built from TRBV21-1 and TRBJ2-7; the listed D gene, TRBD2, was not tested against the DNA. TRBV21-1 is noted as a pseudogene. The CDR3 consists of 16 residues. CDR3 sequence: CASSKGSSNESYEQYF. In DNA, the CDR3 is TGTGCCAGCAGCAAAGGGAGCAGTAACGAGTCCTACGAGCAGTACTTC.

The chain is built from TRBV21-1 and TRBJ2-7; the tabulated D call, TRBD1, remains unverified against the DNA. TRBV21-1 is shown as a pseudogene. The CDR3 has 15 residues. The CDR3 bases are TGTGCCAGCAGCCCACCGACAGGGGTATTCTGCGAGCAGTACTTC. Its translation: CASSPPTGVFCEQYF.

This chain links TRBV12-5 with TRBJ2-7; TRBD2 matches 13 bases. CDR3 length equals 14 residues. Trimming took 5 bases from V and 4 from J; bases not matched to a gene: 2. Germline V gene lookup returns CDR1 LGHNT and CDR2 FRNRAP. The CDR3 nucleotides are TGTGCTAGTGGTAGGACTAGCGGGAGTTACGAGCAGTACTTC. Translated, it gives CASGRTSGSYEQYF. The variable domain in full, with the rest retrieved from reference TRBV12-5 and TRBJ2-7, is DARVTQTPRHKVTEMGQEVTMRCQPILGHNTVFWYRQTMMQGLELLAYFRNRAPLDDSGMPKDRFSAEMPDATLATLKIQPSEPRDSAVYFCASGRTSGSYEQYFGPGTRLTVT.

This chain connects TRBV11-2 to TRBJ1-1, with 9 bases that match TRBD1. The CDR3 totals 17 residues. J lost 0 bases, V lost 5 bases, and 10 bases had no gene match. Germline CDR1 is SGHAT and CDR2 is FQNNGV. The CDR3 region is CASSLSTGGYMNTEAFF. The CDR3, as DNA: TGTGCCAGCAGCCTCTCAACAGGGGGCTATATGAACACTGAAGCTTTCTTT.

The chain joins TRBV29-1 to TRBJ1-2; D is undetermined. The CDR3 runs to 12 residues. Germline loops: CDR1 SQVTM, CDR2 ANQGSEA. Trimming left V 0 bases short and J 7 bases short, with 9 bases between. The CDR3 loop is CSVEDKNLGYTF. CDR3 DNA sequence: TGCAGCGTTGAAGATAAGAACCTTGGCTACACCTTC.

The gene calls are TRBV14 and TRBJ1-2; D is unresolved. V was clipped by 1 base and J by 4 bases, with 7 bases between them. Germline CDR1 is SGHDN and CDR2 is FVKESK. The CDR3 is 13 residues long. The CDR3 is CASSQGDLYGYTF. In DNA form, the CDR3 reads TGTGCCAGCAGCCAAGGGGATCTCTATGGCTACACCTTC.